This TCR beta chain emerged from a study of T cell repertoires in ileal Crohn's disease (dated by TCRdb to the late 2010s). Notes on the research overall: The median duration of disease was around 8 years, and at the time of surgery around 32% of patients were active smokers. Roughly half of the patients were given postoperative therapy, with 15 to 20 on anti-TNF agents and 10 to 12 on thiopurines. Endoscopic postoperative recurrence was defined by a Rutgeerts score above i0. The study sequenced approximately 170 mucosal samples from around 52 patients, taken at several locations on the surgical specimen and at postoperative endoscopy. TCR repertoire analysis was performed in a few dozen Crohn's disease patients drawn from a prospective multicentre cohort. Surgery was performed for a complication in all patients, with stricturing disease in about 61% and penetrating disease in around 40%. Running in parallel with the study was a multicentre cohort set up to find predictors of early endoscopic recurrence following ileocolonic resection.

A word on this clone: The target of this receptor is not known. Base qualities are not at hand, and no much larger clone is one base apart.

Adults with ileal or ileocolonic Crohn's disease for whom ileocolonic resection was indicated were considered eligible. Whole ileal mucosal biopsies were stored frozen at -80°C before DNA extraction. Genomic DNA was extracted from frozen whole biopsies with a TRizol-based method and quantified on a NanoDrop 2000 spectrophotometer. Findings and caveats that apply to the study as a whole: Sorted CD8 T cells carried more high-frequency clones than CD4 T cells, suggesting mucosal expansions were mainly CD8. Mucosal CD4 and CD8 T cells were sorted and sequenced only in a subgroup of patients, whose size was not stated. Compared with non-smokers, patients who were active smokers at surgery showed a significantly higher proportion of clonal expansions (25.9% vs 17.9%, p=0.02). Endoscopic recurrence was found to be associated with higher high-frequency clone percentages at surgery, and recurrence was observed in all patients with clonality above 26.8% (18/57).

Five hundred nanograms of biopsy DNA per sample were submitted for commercial TCRB immunosequencing. Adaptive Biotechnology amplified CDR3 regions from genomic DNA with a two-step multiplex PCR that controlled for amplification bias. The first PCR used primers for every V and J gene segment; the second PCR added barcodes and Illumina adapters. An Illumina instrument was used to sequence the CDR3 libraries. For the original study's pipeline: Analysis combined the vendor-provided pipelines with custom analysis of raw data in R/Bioconductor under R version 3.3.0. Clonality, which ranges from 0 to 1, was calculated as the inverse of the normalised Shannon entropy across all productive clones. High-frequency clones were defined as the repertoire share of the top 100 clones, retaining only clones passing a 95% confidence test. The Simpson index measured repertoire diversity, and the Morisita-Horn index measured overlap between samples. What TCRdb holds here is the immuneACCESS table cut down to in-frame rearrangements. Part of the clones is not present; checked against another copy, under half of the missing clones reflect an unresolved V gene, and the others are unexplained. V and J calls and clone size are those listed in that table; D and trimming were worked out from the DNA. The sample profile shows some 16,000 clones; 75% to 85% of them were found once. Clones ranked in the top ten supply around 4.2% of the sample.

Reading the germline V gene (reference sequence) gives CDR1 MNHEY and CDR2 SMNVEV. The CDR3 starts with the cysteine, ends with the phenylalanine, and has 15 residues. Only the CDR3 portion is preserved as DNA: 45 bases, with reading frame beginning at the first base. V was cut back by 5 bases and J by 2 bases, leaving a gap of 10 bases between them. The sequence is built from TRBV27 and TRBJ1-6; TRBD1 might be the D gene, on 5 matching bases. This TCR was sampled from an adult with Crohn's disease. Sequenced sample: ileal tissue. The CDR3 here reads CASSQGQTYNSPLHF. The nucleotide sequence reads TGTGCCAGCAGTCAAGGACAAACCTATAATTCACCCCTCCACTTT.